The 5 T cell receptor beta chains reported below all come from one sample, sequenced in a study of blood T cells in healthy people across ages. PCR was performed a second time for roughly 6 to 12 cycles using a sample-barcoded 5' primer and a J-beta primer mix. TCRdb re-called the 5' RACE reads through MiXCR, storing one row per CDR3 protein. The sample records 1.5 million to 2 million distinct CDR3 sequences, less than 50% being singletons. The specimen was blood. These receptors all come from a middle-aged woman in good health.

The CDR3 protein is CASSFRGGGDTQYF. The CDR3 DNA reads as TGCGCCAGCAGCTTCCGCGGGGGGGGCGATACGCAGTATTTT. This sequence joins TRBV5-1 and TRBJ2-3, with 9 bases fitting TRBD2. V gave up 2 bases and J gave up 6 bases; unmatched junction bases: 4. Per the germline V gene, CDR1 is SGHRS and CDR2 is YFSETQ. This CDR3 spans 14 amino acids.

This chain uses TRBV3-1 with TRBJ2-1, with D perhaps TRBD1 (5 bases). The CDR3 extends over 15 amino acids. Trimming cost V 0 bases and J 7 bases, with 13 bases left between them. CDR1 and CDR2 (germline): LGHDT, YNNKEL (reference sequence). The CDR3 reads CASSQDGATGNEQFF. CDR3 sequence (DNA): TGTGCCAGCAGCCAAGATGGGGCGACGGGTAATGAGCAGTTCTTC.

The J gene is TRBJ2-4, the V gene TRBV7-2, with no clear D. The DNA matches TRBJ2-7 better at its end, which makes the J call doubtful. The CDR3 has 13 residues. Germline CDR1 reads SGHTA; CDR2 reads FQGNSA. The CDR3 sequence is CASNYHISYEQYF. The CDR3 nucleotides are TGTGCCAGCAACTACCATATCTCCTACGAGCAGTACTTC.

This clonotype has just a few counts. The chain couples TRBV6-5 to TRBJ2-1; D call uncertain. Germline V CDR1 and CDR2: MNHEY, SVGAGI. The V gene lost 3 bases and the J gene lost 3 bases, with 15 bases spanning the gap. CDR3 length: 16 residues. Here the CDR3 DNA reads TGTGCCAGCAGTTATCGTTTGAATTTCCTCTACAATGAGCAGTTCTTC. Protein product: CASSYRLNFLYNEQFF.

This clonotype was detected only a few times. The V and J genes are TRBV5-1 and TRBJ2-7, with D possibly matching TRBD2 (5 bases). There are 15 residues in the CDR3. Germline CDR1 reads SGHRS; CDR2 reads YFSETQ. Between the trimmed V and J ends, which lost 1 base and 4 bases, there was a span of 15 bases. This CDR3 reads CASSLTTQGGYEQYF. The CDR3 DNA reads as TGCGCCAGCAGCTTGACGACGCAAGGAGGTTACGAGCAGTACTTC.